This T cell receptor (beta chain) was sequenced for a study of yellow fever vaccine responses in identical twins. Study results and limitations: On the reported evidence, twins' vaccine T cell responses seemed partly convergent and partly personalized.

Comments on this clonotype: The antigen remains undetermined.

TCRdb used MiXCR to reprocess the RT-PCR reads, holding one entry per CDR3 protein. Of around 7,200 distinct CDR3 sequences in the sample, around 84% were seen once. CDR3 length: 14 residues. Per germline, CDR1 SGHAT and CDR2 FQDESV (reference sequence). V gave up 7 bases and J gave up 0 bases, with 11 bases separating them. The receptor comes from a woman under 30 who received the yellow fever vaccine. The sequencing here drew on T cells from blood (PBMCs), unsorted or a sorted subset (not recorded which), taken before or after yellow fever vaccination (not recorded which). The chain employs TRBV11-1 and TRBJ2-3; no clear D. In DNA, the CDR3 is TGTGCCAGCAACCCCCTCGGCAGCACAGATACGCAGTATTTT. This gives the protein CASNPLGSTDTQYF.